This entry lists 18 T cell receptor beta chains sequenced from one sample in a study of circulating and synovial CD4+ cells in juvenile arthritis (dated by TCRdb to the mid-2010s). Library preparation used the immunoSEQ multiplex PCR assay. Drawn from immuneACCESS, this table holds only the in-frame rearrangements with V and J called that TCRdb kept. Clones are partly lost; checked studies trace under half to an unresolved V gene and leave the rest unexplained. The sample table contains 30,000 to 40,000 clones; only one count was recorded for about 96% of them. The ten top clones hold approximately 0.68% of the sample. The sample comprised CD4+ T cells from blood. The receptors were gathered from a human donor with juvenile idiopathic arthritis.

The J gene is TRBJ2-2, the V gene TRBV10-1, with D tentatively TRBD1 (6 bases). The CDR3 covers 15 residues. Germline V gives CDR1 WNHNN, CDR2 SYGVQD (reference sequence). V dropped 9 bases and J dropped 5 bases, with 19 bases sitting between them. CDR3 sequence (DNA): TGCGCCAGTAGTAGGCAGGCAGGGGTGACCGGGGAGCTGTTTTTT. Its protein is CASSRQAGVTGELFF.

V and J are TRBV5-1 and TRBJ2-7; 8 bases agree with TRBD1. Losses at the gene ends were 1 base for V and 2 bases for J; bases not matched to a gene: 5. Per the germline V gene, CDR1 is SGHRS and CDR2 is YFSETQ. This CDR3 is 15 amino acids long. In DNA form, the CDR3 reads TGCGCCAGCAGCTTGAATGGACAGGGTCCCTACGAGCAGTACTTC. Translating gives CASSLNGQGPYEQYF.

This chain connects TRBV4-1 to TRBJ2-6; D gene uncertain. Trimming removed 2 bases at V and 2 bases at J, with 10 bases between. The CDR3 covers 16 residues. Looked up from germline, CDR1 is MGHRA and CDR2 is YSYEKL. Here the CDR3 DNA reads TGCGCCAGCAGCCAACTCGTAACGGCTGGGGCCAACGTCCTGACTTTC. This translates into CASSQLVTAGANVLTF.

The rearrangement links TRBV30 to TRBJ1-2, with 7 bases matching TRBD1. With V trimmed by 0 bases and J by 6 bases, 10 bases remained unmatched. Looked up from germline, CDR1 is GTSNPN and CDR2 is SVGIG (reference sequence). This CDR3 is 15 amino acids long. The CDR3 DNA is TGTGCCTGGAGTGTACTGCTCAGGGGGGAAAATGGCTACACCTTC. Translation gives CAWSVLLRGENGYTF.

The V call is TRBV28, the J call TRBJ2-7; 10 nucleotides align to TRBD2. This CDR3 is 15 amino acids long. CDR1 and CDR2 (germline): MDHEN, SYDVKM. The V and J ends lost 2 bases and 5 bases, in that order; junction bases with no gene match: 6. CDR3 DNA: TGTGCCAGCAGTTTAAGTTCTAGCGGGAGTAACGAGCAGTACTTC. Protein product: CASSLSSSGSNEQYF.

The DNA of the CDR3 is TGTGCCACCAGCAGAGATGGAGACTTCTCACCCACCCCGGACACAGATACGCAGTATTTT. It codes for CATSRDGDFSPTPDTDTQYF. This chain joins TRBV15 and TRBJ2-3; D gene ambiguous. CDR1 is LNHNV, CDR2 YYDKDF, per germline (reference sequence). The CDR3 contains 20 residues. V lost 0 bases to trimming and J lost 2 bases, with 24 bases between them.

This clone was counted a single time. The gene calls are TRBV9 and TRBJ2-5, with 7 bases that match TRBD2. V lost 0 bases and J lost 4; bases outside the gene matches: 3. Germline V lookup: CDR1 SGDLS, CDR2 YYNGEE. This CDR3 has 14 residues. CDR3 in DNA: TGTGCCAGCAGCGTAGACGGCGGGAGAGAGACCCAGTACTTC. It yields the protein CASSVDGGRETQYF. The complete variable domain, with remaining parts taken from reference TRBV9 and TRBJ2-5, reads DSGVTQTPKHLITATGQRVTLRCSPRSGDLSVYWYQQSLDQGLQFLIQYYNGEERAKGNILERFSAQQFPDLHSELNLSSLELGDSALYFCASSVDGGRETQYFGPGTRLLVL.

The CDR3 protein is CASSLEAGLPYNEQFF. DNA for the CDR3: TGCGCCAGCAGCTTAGAAGCGGGACTCCCCTACAATGAGCAGTTCTTC. The rearrangement links TRBV5-1 to TRBJ2-1; 7 bases map to TRBD2. Germline CDR1 SGHRS, CDR2 YFSETQ. J gave up 2 bases and V 2 bases, and 7 bases lay outside the gene matches. The CDR3 is 16 residues long.

The CDR3 here is CASSLTELQGSGANVLTF. CDR3 sequence (DNA): TGCGCCAGCAGCCTTACCGAGTTACAGGGGAGTGGGGCCAACGTCCTGACTTTC. The V gene is TRBV4-1, the J gene TRBJ2-6; 7 bases line up with TRBD1. The junction had 12 bases not matched to a gene; V was cut back by 4 bases and J by 3 bases. This CDR3 has 18 residues. Germline loops: CDR1 MGHRA, CDR2 YSYEKL.

V and J are TRBV18 and TRBJ2-5; 7 bases are a match to TRBD1. CDR1 and CDR2 from the germline V gene are KGHSH and LQKENI. The CDR3 has 15 residues. V was pared by 3 bases and J by 5 bases, with 9 bases of the junction left unmatched. This CDR3 reads CASSPDRPPPETQYF. The CDR3 DNA reads TGTGCCAGCTCACCGGACAGGCCCCCCCCGGAGACCCAGTACTTC.

The chain uses TRBV11-2 and TRBJ1-1; D unclear. There are 17 residues in the CDR3. Germline V gene sequence: CDR1 SGHAT, CDR2 FQNNGV. V was shortened by 2 bases and J by 3 bases, with 19 bases between the two germline ends. The CDR3 DNA follows: TGTGCCAGCAGCTTACGCCGACGATCCGGGAACGACACTGAAGCTTTCTTT. This codes for CASSLRRRSGNDTEAFF. The whole variable domain, remainder taken from reference TRBV11-2 and TRBJ1-1, is EAGVAQSPRYKIIEKRQSVAFWCNPISGHATLYWYQQILGQGPKLLIQFQNNGVVDDSQLPKDRFSAERLKGVDSTLKIQPAKLEDSAVYLCASSLRRRSGNDTEAFFGQGTRLTVV.

CDR3 sequence reads: CASSYSGTKSQETQYF. The CDR3 DNA follows: TGTGCCAGCAGTTACTCGGGTACTAAGTCCCAAGAGACCCAGTACTTC. The chain recombines TRBV6-5 with TRBJ2-5; D remains ambiguous. Germline CDR1 and CDR2: MNHEY and SVGAGI. V lost 0 bases to trimming and J lost 1 base, with 12 bases between them. There are 16 residues in the CDR3.

The chain recombines TRBV6-1 with TRBJ2-5; the match to TRBD1 covers 8 bases. Germline V gene data show CDR1 as MNHNS and CDR2 as SASEGT. J lost 3 bases, V lost 2 bases, and 5 bases had no gene match. The CDR3 has 15 residues. Written as DNA, the CDR3 is TGTGCCAGCAGTGAACGCAGGGGGCGCGAAGAGACCCAGTACTTC. Its protein product is CASSERRGREETQYF.

This chain joins TRBV19 and TRBJ2-3; tentative D call: TRBD2 (6 bases). The germline CDR1 and CDR2 sequences are LNHDA and SQIVND (reference sequence). V was trimmed by 3 bases and J by 0 bases, leaving 10 bases between them. CDR3 size: 15 residues. The CDR3 sequence: CASSMGGSSTDTQYF. The CDR3 DNA reads TGTGCCAGTAGTATGGGGGGTTCTAGCACAGATACGCAGTATTTT.

The CDR3 region has the DNA TGTGCCAGCAGGGCAGGGGGTACCGGGGAGCTGTTTTTT. It yields the protein CASRAGGTGELFF. The rearrangement links TRBV6-5 to TRBJ2-2; 7 nucleotides line up with TRBD1. Germline CDR1 and CDR2: MNHEY and SVGAGI. J lost 5 bases, V lost 6 bases, and 3 bases had no gene match. The CDR3 consists of 13 residues.

The CDR3 spells CASSRRLSGAYNEQFF. The DNA of the CDR3 is TGTGCCAGCAGTCGCCGACTATCCGGAGCCTACAATGAGCAGTTCTTC. V and J are TRBV5-4 and TRBJ2-1, with D tentatively TRBD2 (5 bases). Trimming stripped 5 bases from V and 2 bases from J, with 17 bases between. This CDR3 has 16 residues. Germline CDR1 and CDR2: SGHNT and YYREEE (reference sequence).

This rearrangement joins TRBV15 to TRBJ2-7; the D gene is possibly TRBD2 (6 bases). Trimming removed 0 bases at V and 2 bases at J, with 14 bases between. This CDR3 is 16 amino acids long. CDR1 is LNHNV, CDR2 YYDKDF, per germline (reference sequence). CDR3 DNA sequence: TGTGCCACCAGCAGAGATCTGGGGGGAACCCCCTACGAGCAGTACTTC. Amino acid sequence: CATSRDLGGTPYEQYF.

This clone appeared once. The rearrangement links TRBV4-1 to TRBJ2-5, with D maybe TRBD2 (6 bases). CDR1 is MGHRA, CDR2 YSYEKL, per germline. The V gene lost 5 bases and the J gene lost 5 bases, with 12 bases spanning the gap. This CDR3 is built from 13 residues. CDR3 in amino acids: CASSLGLRETQYF. CDR3 nucleotides: TGCGCCAGCAGCTTGGGACTCCGGGAGACCCAGTACTTC.